The 20 T cell receptor beta chains given below trace back to one sample, sequenced in a study of T cell repertoires in cytomegalovirus infection (dated by TCRdb to between 2018 and 2020). Instrument used: Illumina HiSeq 1500. TCRdb took the public reads, trimmed them with fastp at Q25, ran MiXCR for clone calling and kept in-frame beta chains. CDR3 protein sequences are deduplicated, and each keeps its most common genes and DNA. The sample table shows about 530,000 distinct CDR3 sequences, and 26% are seen once. Over 10% of the sample lies in the top ten. The sample consisted of PBMCs. The receptors stem from a human donor in good health (CMV status not recorded). Some clones in this sample may be carry-over from other donors' samples.

The V and J genes are TRBV12-3 or TRBV12-4 and TRBJ1-1; TRBD1 matches at 7 bases. V trimming: 8 bases; J trimming: 3 bases; junction bases outside the gene matches: 6. CDR3 size: 13 residues. CDR3 bases: TGTGCCAGCGCAAACAGGGGCCACACTGAAGCTTTCTTT. Its protein product is CASANRGHTEAFF.

Remarks on this clonotype: The junction shows a germline mismatch at one end, possibly a read error. CDR3 nucleotides: TGTGCCAGCACCTTGGGTGGTGAGCAGTTCTTC. Translation: CASTLGGEQFF. This chain uses TRBV5-4 with TRBJ2-1; D is unclear. The length of the CDR3 is 11 residues. Germline V gene data show CDR1 as SGHNT and CDR2 as YYREEE (reference sequence).

The rearrangement uses TRBV4-1 and TRBJ1-5; D remains ambiguous. The germline V gene encodes CDR1 MGHRA and CDR2 YSYEKL. Trimming took 1 base from V and 4 from J, leaving 11 bases between them. The CDR3 has 15 amino acids. The CDR3 DNA sequence: TGCGCCAGCAGCCAAGGGCCAGGAGGTAATCAGCCCCAGCATTTT. Translated: CASSQGPGGNQPQHF.

This clonotype was observed a few times. The genes are TRBV5-6 and TRBJ1-1; D unclear. The CDR3 consists of 14 residues. V dropped 2 bases and J dropped 3 bases, with 11 bases sitting between them. Germline lookup yields CDR1 SGHDT and CDR2 YYEEEE. CDR3 loop: CASSFKGWDTEAFF. CDR3 nucleotide sequence: TGTGCCAGCAGCTTTAAGGGATGGGACACTGAAGCTTTCTTT.

V gene TRBV28 combines with J gene TRBJ1-2; 9 bases match TRBD1. The V gene's germline CDR1 is MDHEN and CDR2 SYDVKM. CDR3 length: 15 residues. The V and J ends lost 0 bases and 8 bases, in that order; junction bases with no gene match: 7. The CDR3 region has the DNA TGTGCCAGCAGTTTATGGGGGGGACAGGGCTTCGGCTACACCTTC. Its translation: CASSLWGGQGFGYTF.

This clonotype was seen many times. The chain carries TRBV7-8 and TRBJ2-5, with D hard to call. V was cut by 4 bases and J by 1 base, with 7 bases left in between. This CDR3 spans 13 amino acids. Germline-derived CDR1 and CDR2 are SGHVS and FQNEAQ. CDR3: CASSSIGQETQYF. For the CDR3, the DNA is TGTGCCAGCAGCTCCATAGGCCAAGAGACCCAGTACTTC.

This clonotype appeared many times. This chain connects TRBV7-2 to TRBJ2-1, with 12 bases fitting TRBD2. CDR3 length: 17 amino acids. Losses at the gene ends were 0 bases for V and 7 bases for J; bases not matched to a gene: 7. CDR1 is SGHTA and CDR2 is FQGNSA in the germline V gene. DNA for the CDR3: TGTGCCAGCAGCTTAGCCACTCTAGCGGGAGGGGGGAATGAGCAGTTCTTC. It is translated as CASSLATLAGGGNEQFF.

This clonotype was found a few times. This chain links TRBV9 with TRBJ2-1, with 7 bases that match TRBD2. There are 15 residues in the CDR3. CDR1 is SGDLS, CDR2 YYNGEE, per germline. J lost 9 bases, V lost 6 bases, and 15 bases had no gene match. The CDR3 region has the DNA TGTGCCAGCACGACGCTAGCGGAACTTCGGGGTGAGCAGTTCTTC. Protein sequence: CASTTLAELRGEQFF.

DNA of the CDR3: TGTGCCAGCAGCGTAGTCTGGGAATTGGGCCCGACGAATGAGCAGTTCTTC. It yields the protein CASSVVWELGPTNEQFF. The rearrangement links TRBV9 to TRBJ2-1; D is ambiguous. Germline V gene sequence: CDR1 SGDLS, CDR2 YYNGEE. The V end was cut by 0 bases, the J end by 7 bases, with 20 bases between. The CDR3 is made up of 17 amino acids.

A few counts support this clonotype. The chain couples TRBV4-1 to TRBJ1-2; unclear D gene. V dropped 0 bases and J dropped 6 bases, with 11 bases sitting between them. The CDR3 contains 14 residues. CDR1 is MGHRA and CDR2 is YSYEKL in the germline V gene. Here the CDR3 reads CASSQDWRADGYTF. In nucleotides, the CDR3 is TGCGCCAGCAGCCAAGATTGGCGAGCGGATGGCTACACCTTC.

V and J are TRBV6-2 or TRBV6-3 and TRBJ1-5, with D hard to call. The CDR3 runs to 12 residues. Per germline, CDR1 MNHEY and CDR2 SVGEGT. DNA of the CDR3: TGTGCTATCACAGACGGGGATCAGCCCCAGCATTTT. Its translation: CAITDGDQPQHF.

This clonotype showed up just a few times. V usage is TRBV7-3 and J usage is TRBJ2-1, with TRBD2 matching 13 bases. Looked up from germline, CDR1 is SGHTA and CDR2 is FQGTGA. Germline trimming cut 1 base from V and 5 bases from J; bases unmatched to any gene: 14. The CDR3 extends over 20 amino acids. The CDR3 is CASSLSLGLAGEEGDNEQFF. For the CDR3, the DNA is TGTGCCAGCAGCTTAAGCCTAGGACTAGCGGGAGAAGAGGGAGACAATGAGCAGTTCTTC.

This clonotype showed up just a few times. The V call is TRBV6-6, the J call TRBJ2-1, with 7 nucleotides matching TRBD2. CDR1 and CDR2 (germline): MNHNY, SVGAGI (reference sequence). V lost 4 bases and J lost 0; bases outside the gene matches: 6. The CDR3 totals 16 residues. The chain's CDR3 is CASSLTGRTSYNEQFF. CDR3 nucleotide sequence: TGTGCCAGCAGTTTGACCGGGAGGACCTCCTACAATGAGCAGTTCTTC.

This clonotype was recorded many times. V usage is TRBV7-2 and J usage is TRBJ2-3, with D possibly matching TRBD2 (6 bases). The CDR3 runs 15 residues. V was pared by 4 bases and J by 2 bases, with 13 bases between. CDR1 SGHTA and CDR2 FQGNSA come from the germline V gene. The CDR3 spells CASSSQRVYTDTQYF. For the CDR3, the DNA is TGTGCCAGCAGCTCGCAGCGGGTCTACACAGATACGCAGTATTTT. Using reference TRBV7-2 and TRBJ2-3 for the parts outside the CDR3, the full variable domain is GAGVSQSPSNKVTEKGKDVELRCDPISGHTALYWYRQSLGQGLEFLIYFQGNSAPDKSGLPSDRFSAERTGGSVSTLTIQRTQQEDSAVYLCASSSQRVYTDTQYFGPGTRLTVL.

V gene TRBV5-1 combines with J gene TRBJ2-1; TRBD1 matches at 7 bases. The CDR3 is 14 residues long. Per germline, CDR1 SGHRS and CDR2 YFSETQ. V was pared by 0 bases and J by 7 bases, with 4 bases of the junction left unmatched. The CDR3, as DNA: TGCGCCAGCAGCTTGGATGCCAGGGGGAATGAGCAGTTCTTC. Translating it yields CASSLDARGNEQFF.

The rearrangement uses TRBV28 and TRBJ1-3, with a possible D match to TRBD1 (6 bases). From germline, CDR1 is MDHEN and CDR2 SYDVKM. V was trimmed by 2 bases and J by 6 bases, leaving 11 bases between them. The CDR3 is 14 residues long. CDR3: CASSLMAGANTIYF. CDR3 DNA sequence: TGTGCCAGCAGTTTAATGGCAGGGGCAAACACCATATATTTT.

This clonotype was seen repeatedly, ten times or more. The CDR3 sequence: CASSLGGLETQYF. The DNA of the CDR3 is TGTGCCAGCAGCTTAGGGGGGTTGGAGACCCAGTACTTC. This chain uses TRBV7-6 with TRBJ2-5, with D tentatively TRBD1 or TRBD2 (5 bases each). Germline CDR1 reads SGHVS; CDR2 reads FNYEAQ. V was pared by 1 base and J by 5 bases, with 8 bases between. The CDR3 loop spans 13 amino acids.

The chain joins TRBV7-3 to TRBJ2-3, with 9 nucleotides matching TRBD2. V shed 1 base, J shed 2 bases, and the junction held 7 bases outside the gene matches. Germline values: CDR1 SGHTA, CDR2 FQGTGA. The CDR3 is 17 amino acids. CDR3 nucleotide sequence: TGTGCCAGCAGCTTAAATCCTAGCGGGACCATCACAGATACGCAGTATTTT. Protein product: CASSLNPSGTITDTQYF.

This clonotype came up a few times. V gene TRBV6-5 combines with J gene TRBJ2-7; 8 bases fit TRBD2. With 7 bases clipped from V and 3 bases from J, the junction kept 5 bases outside the gene matches. This CDR3 has 13 residues. Germline loops: CDR1 MNHEY, CDR2 SVGAGI. The CDR3 coding sequence is TGTGCCAGCAAGGCGGGGGGAAACTACGAGCAGTACGTC. Translated, it gives CASKAGGNYEQYV.

The gene calls are TRBV6-8 and TRBJ1-6; D remains unclear. This CDR3 comprises 16 residues. V lost 5 bases and J 6 bases, leaving 17 bases between the germline ends. The germline V gene has CDR1 MNHGY and CDR2 SAAAGT. The CDR3 sequence: CASSPIDRVLNSPLHF. Here the CDR3 DNA reads TGTGCCAGCAGTCCCATCGATCGCGTACTTAATTCACCCCTCCACTTT.